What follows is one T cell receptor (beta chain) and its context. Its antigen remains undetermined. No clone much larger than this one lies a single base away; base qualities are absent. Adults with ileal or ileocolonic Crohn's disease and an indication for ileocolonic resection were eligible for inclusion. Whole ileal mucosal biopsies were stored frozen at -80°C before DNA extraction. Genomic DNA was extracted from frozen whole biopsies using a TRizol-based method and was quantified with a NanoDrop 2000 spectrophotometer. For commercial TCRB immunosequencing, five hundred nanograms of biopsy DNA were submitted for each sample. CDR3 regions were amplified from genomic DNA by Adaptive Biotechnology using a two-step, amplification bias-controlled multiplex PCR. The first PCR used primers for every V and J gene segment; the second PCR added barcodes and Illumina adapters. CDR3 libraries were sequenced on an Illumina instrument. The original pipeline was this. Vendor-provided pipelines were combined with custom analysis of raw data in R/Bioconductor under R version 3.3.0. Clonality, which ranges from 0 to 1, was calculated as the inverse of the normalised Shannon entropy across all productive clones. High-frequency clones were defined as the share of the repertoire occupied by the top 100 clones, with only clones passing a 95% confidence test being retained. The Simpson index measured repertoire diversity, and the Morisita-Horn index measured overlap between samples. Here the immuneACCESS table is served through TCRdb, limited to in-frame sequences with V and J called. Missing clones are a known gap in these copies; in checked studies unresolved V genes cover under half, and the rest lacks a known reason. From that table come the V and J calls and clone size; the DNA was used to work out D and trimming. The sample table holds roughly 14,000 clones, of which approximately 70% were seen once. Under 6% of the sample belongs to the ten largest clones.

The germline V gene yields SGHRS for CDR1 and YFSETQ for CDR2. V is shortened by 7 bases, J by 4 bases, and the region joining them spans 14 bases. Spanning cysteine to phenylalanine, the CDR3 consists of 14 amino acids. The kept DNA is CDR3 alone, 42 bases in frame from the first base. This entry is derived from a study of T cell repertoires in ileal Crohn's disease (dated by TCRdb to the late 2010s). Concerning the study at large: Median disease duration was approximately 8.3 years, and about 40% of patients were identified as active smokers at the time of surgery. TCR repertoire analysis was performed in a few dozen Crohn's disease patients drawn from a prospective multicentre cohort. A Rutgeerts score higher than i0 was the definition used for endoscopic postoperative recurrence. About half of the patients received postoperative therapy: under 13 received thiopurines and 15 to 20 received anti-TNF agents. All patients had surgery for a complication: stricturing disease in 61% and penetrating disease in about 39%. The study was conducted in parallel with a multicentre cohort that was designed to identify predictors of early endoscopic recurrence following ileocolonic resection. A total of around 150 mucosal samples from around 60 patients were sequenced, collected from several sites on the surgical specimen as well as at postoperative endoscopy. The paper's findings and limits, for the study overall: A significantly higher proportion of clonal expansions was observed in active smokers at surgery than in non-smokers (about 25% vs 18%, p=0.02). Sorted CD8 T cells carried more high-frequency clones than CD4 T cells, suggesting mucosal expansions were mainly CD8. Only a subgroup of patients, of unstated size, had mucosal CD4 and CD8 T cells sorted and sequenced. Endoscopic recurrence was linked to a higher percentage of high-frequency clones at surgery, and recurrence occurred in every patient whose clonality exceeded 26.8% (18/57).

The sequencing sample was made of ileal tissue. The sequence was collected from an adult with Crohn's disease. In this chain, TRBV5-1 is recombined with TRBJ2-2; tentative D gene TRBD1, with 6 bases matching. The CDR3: CASQGLGFTGELFF. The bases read TGCGCCAGCCAGGGGCTAGGCTTCACCGGGGAGCTGTTTTTT.